The rows below give T cell receptor beta chains drawn from one sample of a study of T-cell memory formation after mild COVID-19. From the 5' RACE reads, TCRdb called clonotypes with MiXCR, one entry per CDR3 protein. Among about 260,000 distinct CDR3 sequences listed, roughly 17% were seen once. Sequencing input: PBMCs or a T cell subset sorted from them (not recorded which). These receptors all stem from a man younger than 35 who had mild COVID-19 (a few samples of this study predate the infection). Cell type and time point are not known. Both conserved end residues are part of each CDR3. Fields, in order: clone size, J gene, V gene, D gene, CDR3 protein, CDR3 DNA. A D gene is named only where the DNA matches it firmly. Rows give clone size only sometimes, using once, few, many, or a class for an expanded clone.

NA | TRBJ2-2 | TRBV12-3/TRBV12-4 | NA | CASSFPTNTGELFF | TGTGCCAGCAGTTTTCCCACGAACACCGGGGAGCTGTTTTTT
few | TRBJ2-7 | TRBV3-1 | TRBD2 | CASSKSGSLSYEQYF | TGTGCCAGCAGTAAAAGCGGGAGCCTCTCCTACGAGCAGTACTTC
NA | TRBJ1-1 | TRBV6-6 | NA | CASSYAAGGPEAFF | TGTGCCAGCAGTTACGCGGCCGGGGGGCCTGAAGCTTTCTTT
NA | TRBJ1-6 | TRBV6-5 | NA | CASSYSSGNSPLHF | TGTGCCAGCAGTTACTCGAGTGGTAATTCACCCCTCCACTTT
NA | TRBJ2-7 | TRBV12-3/TRBV12-4 | TRBD2 | CASSPPGLAGVEQYF | TGTGCCAGCAGCCCACCGGGACTAGCGGGGGTTGAGCAGTACTTC
NA | TRBJ1-1 | TRBV24-1 | NA | CATREATGEAFF | TGTGCCACCAGGGAGGCGACAGGAGAAGCTTTCTTT
few | TRBJ1-5 | TRBV21-1 | NA | CASPRQPQHF | TGTGCCAGCCCCCGGCAGCCCCAGCATTTT
NA | TRBJ1-6 | TRBV5-1 | NA | CASSLQGHNSPLHF | TGCGCCAGCAGCTTGCAGGGCCATAATTCACCCCTCCACTTT
few | TRBJ1-4 | TRBV25-1 | NA | CASSESRGWNEKLFF | TGTGCCAGCAGCGAGAGCCGGGGTTGGAATGAAAAACTGTTTTTT
NA | TRBJ2-5 | TRBV7-9 | TRBD1 | CASSKNRGLRETQYF | TGTGCCAGCAGCAAGAACAGGGGGCTGCGGGAGACCCAGTACTTC
NA | TRBJ2-7 | TRBV20-1 | NA | CSARDVGGTGEQYF | TGCAGTGCTAGAGATGTCGGCGGTACGGGAGAGCAGTACTTC
few | TRBJ2-4 | TRBV27 | NA | CASRTAGTDVENIQYF | TGTGCCAGCCGCACCGCCGGTACAGACGTGGAAAACATTCAGTACTTC
NA | TRBJ2-6 | TRBV4-3 | TRBD1 | CASSHRTGSSGANVLTF | TGCGCCAGCAGCCACAGGACAGGGAGCTCTGGGGCCAACGTCCTGACTTTC
NA | TRBJ2-4 | TRBV7-9 | NA | CASSGTQIGNIQYF | TGTGCCAGCAGTGGCACTCAAATTGGAAACATTCAGTACTTC
NA | TRBJ2-1 | TRBV4-2 | TRBD2 | CASTRTSGGEGEQFF | TGTGCCAGCACCAGGACTAGCGGGGGGGAAGGGGAGCAGTTCTTC
many | TRBJ2-2 | TRBV10-3 | NA | CAISAAGGTTGELFF | TGTGCCATCAGTGCAGCAGGGGGGACCACCGGGGAGCTGTTTTTT
NA | TRBJ2-5 | TRBV5-1 | TRBD1 | CASSRGTGRKQETQYF | TGCGCCAGCAGCCGGGGGACAGGGCGAAAACAAGAGACCCAGTACTTC
few | TRBJ1-4 | TRBV7-8 | NA | CASSLEPRNGVNEKLFF | TGTGCCAGCAGCTTAGAGCCACGGAATGGGGTCAATGAAAAACTGTTTTTT
few | TRBJ2-3 | TRBV7-2 | NA | CASSLFPPIRRTDTQYF | TGTGCCAGCAGTCTATTTCCACCAATTCGACGAACAGATACGCAGTATTTT
few | TRBJ2-1 | TRBV20-1 | TRBD2 | CSALSGGADNEQFF | TGCAGTGCTCTTAGCGGGGGGGCCGACAATGAGCAGTTCTTC
NA | TRBJ2-5 | TRBV7-6 | TRBD2 | CASSLGASGHETQYF | TGTGCCAGCAGCCTAGGAGCTAGCGGTCATGAGACCCAGTACTTC
NA | TRBJ2-7 | TRBV10-3 | TRBD1 | CAISELDRGHEQYF | TGTGCCATCAGTGAGTTGGACAGGGGGCACGAGCAGTACTTC
NA | TRBJ1-4 | TRBV25-1 | TRBD1 | CASSDPGRGTANEKLFF | TGTGCCAGCAGTGACCCGGGCAGGGGGACGGCTAATGAAAAACTGTTTTTT
NA | TRBJ2-3 | TRBV3-1 | NA | CASSQYSASTDTQYF | TGTGCCAGCAGCCAATACTCGGCTAGCACAGATACGCAGTATTTT
NA | TRBJ2-3 | TRBV7-3 | TRBD2 | CASSLTSGAEDTQYF | TGTGCCAGCAGCCTTACTAGCGGGGCGGAAGATACGCAGTATTTT
NA | TRBJ2-3 | TRBV12-5 | NA | CASGSILGDTQYF | TGTGCTAGTGGTTCGATCTTGGGAGATACGCAGTATTTT
few | TRBJ2-2 | TRBV7-3 | TRBD2 | CASSLRGGTGELFF | TGTGCCAGCAGCTTAAGGGGGGGCACCGGGGAGCTGTTTTTT
NA | TRBJ1-3 | TRBV10-3 | NA | CAISGSGNTIYF | TGTGCCATCAGTGGGTCTGGAAACACCATATATTTT
NA | TRBJ2-5 | TRBV6-5 | TRBD1 | CASSSRDRGLETQYF | TGTGCCAGCAGTTCCCGGGACAGGGGGCTCGAGACCCAGTACTTC
NA | TRBJ2-3 | TRBV10-1 | NA | CASSAAGSRGGTDTQYF | TGCGCCAGCAGTGCCGCCGGGTCTAGAGGGGGCACAGATACGCAGTATTTT
NA | TRBJ1-4 | TRBV21-1 | NA | CASSKEGDRADEKLFF | TGTGCCAGCAGCAAAGAAGGGGACAGGGCGGATGAAAAACTGTTTTTT
many | TRBJ2-3 | TRBV12-3/TRBV12-4 | TRBD2 | CASSPRLAGTDTQYF | TGTGCCAGCAGTCCCAGACTAGCGGGGACAGATACGCAGTATTTT